This paragraph covers one TCR beta chain sequence. This sample is drawn from a study of CD8 T cells in Susac syndrome. Reverse transcription of roughly 0.5 to 1 ug RNA was carried out with random hexamers. MiXCR, run by TCRdb on the immunoSEQ multiplex PCR reads, gives a single entry per CDR3 protein. Of around 300,000 distinct CDR3 sequences in the sample, about 92% are singletons; the top ten hold 0.065%. Sequencing of TCR beta was performed on blood CD8+ T cells and on blood CD4+ T cells. Each multiple sclerosis control was a treatment-naive patient with relapsing-remitting disease that was either stable or active. V shed 5 bases and J shed 7 bases, with 21 bases lying between them. This CDR3 comprises 16 residues. Germline V lookup: CDR1 SEHNR, CDR2 FQNEAQ (reference sequence).

This chain uses TRBV7-9 with TRBJ2-1; TRBD1 or TRBD2 may be the D gene (6 bases each). Sequencing was done on a sample of CD4+ T cells from PBMCs. This sequence was found in a human donor with multiple sclerosis. CDR3 in amino acids: CASSPSGGQGGNEQFF. CDR3 sequence (DNA): TGTGCCAGCAGCCCTTCCGGGGGCCAAGGGGGGAATGAGCAGTTCTTC.